Each of the 2 T cell receptor beta chains below was sequenced from the same sample in a study of blood T cell repertoires in COVID-19. Libraries were prepared by immunoSEQ multiplex PCR; TCRdb keeps only in-frame clonotypes and omits some of them. The repertoire holds around 130,000 clones, with under 90% as singletons. Sequences were obtained from PBMCs or T cells enriched from blood (not recorded which). These receptors all stem from a woman aged 18-29 years who had been exposed to COVID-19.

This chain links TRBV4-3 with TRBJ2-5, with 7 bases fitting TRBD2. J was trimmed by 5 bases and V by 4 bases; bases with no gene match: 13. CDR3 size: 16 residues. CDR1 is LGHNA, CDR2 YSLEER, per germline. This CDR3 is CASSLNVREIGETQYF. CDR3 in DNA: TGCGCCAGCAGCCTTAACGTGCGGGAGATCGGGGAGACCCAGTACTTC.

This clone was found once. The chain has TRBV5-5 and TRBJ2-7; 12 positions match TRBD2. V lost 3 bases, J lost 8 bases, and 21 bases stayed unmatched. CDR3 size: 19 residues. CDR1 is SGHKS and CDR2 is YYEKEE in the germline V gene (reference sequence). The CDR3 is CASSWKTGTSGQSTGQQYF. The CDR3, as DNA: TGTGCCAGCAGCTGGAAAACCGGGACTAGCGGGCAGAGTACGGGGCAGCAGTACTTC.